These 9 T cell receptor beta chains share one sample of origin, sequenced in a study of shared clonotypes between healthy human individuals. Method: immunoSEQ multiplex PCR; TCRdb's copy keeps in-frame clones and lacks some. The repertoire includes millions of clones, around 95% of them detected once, and 0.1% to 0.15% sits in the top ten. Sequences were obtained from naive CD4+ T cells sorted from blood. The subset denotes: CD45RA+ positively selected. These TCRs come from a man between 18 and 35 years old in good health.

This clone was recorded once. The chain recombines TRBV7-2 with TRBJ1-1; 7 bases are a match to TRBD1. This CDR3 contains 15 residues. V shed 3 bases, J shed 0 bases, and the junction held 4 bases outside the gene matches. In germline, CDR1 is SGHTA, CDR2 FQGNSA. The CDR3 sequence is CASSFQTGLNTEAFF. Written as DNA, the CDR3 is TGTGCCAGCAGCTTCCAGACAGGGCTGAACACTGAAGCTTTCTTT.

This sequence joins TRBV7-2 and TRBJ2-7, with a weak D call TRBD2 (5 bases). Trimming shortened V by 9 bases and J by 2 bases, and 17 bases separated the two germline ends. Per germline, CDR1 SGHTA and CDR2 FQGNSA. The length of the CDR3 is 14 residues. The CDR3 is CASRYVGETYEQYF. The DNA of the CDR3 is TGTGCCAGTCGATACGTCGGGGAAACCTACGAGCAGTACTTC.

CDR3 residues: CASSLDWGGEKLFF. Written as DNA, the CDR3 is TGTGCCAGCTCACTCGATTGGGGAGGAGAAAAACTGTTTTTT. V and J are TRBV18 and TRBJ1-4, with no clear D. The CDR3 is 14 residues long. Germline CDR1 reads KGHSH; CDR2 reads LQKENI. V gave up 4 bases and J gave up 8 bases, with 14 bases separating them.

The chain employs TRBV5-5 and TRBJ2-7; 8 nucleotides line up with TRBD2. In germline, CDR1 is SGHKS, CDR2 YYEKEE (reference sequence). The CDR3 sequence is 17 residues long. V dropped 4 bases and J dropped 2; count of bases not matched to a gene: 14. CDR3 region: CASSTRAHSGNAYEQYF. CDR3 nucleotides: TGTGCCAGCAGCACTAGAGCCCATAGCGGGAATGCCTACGAGCAGTACTTC.

As for this clone: At the DNA level, this CDR3 is encoded by other sequences in the same sample as well. This chain joins TRBV18 and TRBJ2-7; D gene unclear. V dropped 1 base and J dropped 0 bases, with 4 bases sitting between them. The CDR3 contains 13 residues. Germline V gene sequence: CDR1 KGHSH, CDR2 LQKENI. CDR3 bases: TGTGCCAGCTCACCACAAAGCTCCTACGAGCAGTACTTC. Its translation: CASSPQSSYEQYF.

J is TRBJ2-7 and V is TRBV6-5; 11 bases match TRBD2. Germline V gene sequence: CDR1 MNHEY, CDR2 SVGAGI. V lost 6 bases to trimming and J lost 9 bases; unmatched junction nucleotides: 7. This CDR3 has 13 amino acids. The CDR3 coding sequence is TGTGCCAGCAGAAGACTAGCGGGAAGGGTGCAGTACTTC. Translating it yields CASRRLAGRVQYF.

This rearrangement joins TRBV30 to TRBJ1-2; 8 bases line up with TRBD1. Looked up from germline, CDR1 is GTSNPN and CDR2 is SVGIG (reference sequence). This CDR3 has 13 amino acids. The ends lost 4 bases at V and 7 bases at J; junction bases unmatched: 8. CDR3 DNA: TGTGCCTGGACCGCGACAGGGGTGGGTGGCTACACCTTC. Its translation is CAWTATGVGGYTF.

This sequence joins TRBV7-2 and TRBJ2-7; 9 bases agree with TRBD2. The CDR3 is 14 residues long. Trimming at V came to 5 bases and at J to 6 bases, leaving 8 bases not matched to a gene. Germline V gene lookup returns CDR1 SGHTA and CDR2 FQGNSA. CDR3 sequence (DNA): TGTGCCAGCAGCAGACGCGGGAGGGCCGCCGAGCAGTACTTC. Amino acid sequence: CASSRRGRAAEQYF.

The DNA of the CDR3 is TGTGCCAGCAGTTCCGGGACAACCTTCACAGATACGCAGTATTTT. Residues: CASSSGTTFTDTQYF. The chain recombines TRBV7-3 with TRBJ2-3, with D tentatively TRBD1 (6 bases). Trimming cost V 6 bases and J 2 bases, with 15 bases left between them. There are 15 residues in the CDR3. CDR1 and CDR2 (germline): SGHTA, FQGTGA.